This is a list of T cell receptor beta chains from one sample in a study of cytomegalovirus exposure and HLA in healthy donors. Only in-frame clones appear in the TCRdb table, and some are missing; sequencing was by immunoSEQ multiplex PCR. The sample lists roughly 150,000 clones, around 79% seen once, with less than 3% in the top ten. Sequencing used PBMCs. These TCRs come from a female donor in good health and CMV-seronegative. CDR3s include the opening cysteine and the closing phenylalanine or tryptophan. The D gene is left open where the match is weak. Only some rows state a clone size, as once, few, many or a class for expanded clones.

TRBJ2-3 TRBD2 TRBV6-1 - TGTGCCAGCAGCAAAACTAGCGGGACCACAGATACGCAGTATTTT CASSKTSGTTDTQYF
TRBJ2-5 TRBD2 TRBV2 - TGTGCCAGCAGTGGCCCTCTAGCGGGACAAGAGACCCAGTACTTC CASSGPLAGQETQYF
TRBJ1-1 TRBD1 TRBV29-1 - TGCAGCGTTGATTCCAGGGGGAGTAGGAACACTGAAGCTTTCTTT CSVDSRGSRNTEAFF
TRBJ2-5 TRBD1 TRBV10-2 - TGCGCCAGCAGCCGCCGACAGGGGGGGACCCAGTACTTC CASSRRQGGTQYF
TRBJ2-1 - TRBV11-2 - TGTGCCAGCAGCTCTGGATCGGCGGGCGCTTTGTATGAGCAGTTCTTC CASSSGSAGALYEQFF
TRBJ1-1 TRBD1 TRBV28 - TGTGCCAGCAGTCGGGGACAGGTTGAAGCTTTCTTT CASSRGQVEAFF
TRBJ2-1 - TRBV27 once TGTGCCACCCTTCCGGCGGGCTCCTCCTACAATGAGCAGTTCTTC CATLPAGSSYNEQFF
TRBJ2-1 - TRBV14 few TGTGCCAGCAGCCAAGATCTAGTTATGAATGAGCAGTTCTTC CASSQDLVMNEQFF
TRBJ1-3 TRBD1 TRBV4-3 few TGCGCCAGCAGCCGACAGACAGGGGTCGAAAACACCATATATTTT CASSRQTGVENTIYF
TRBJ1-1 TRBD1 TRBV6-5 few TGTGCCAGCAGTAATCCGGGACAGGGGTCCACTGAAGCTTTCTTT CASSNPGQGSTEAFF
TRBJ2-3 - TRBV7-2 - TGTGCCAGCAGCCCGACGACAGTAAGCACAGATACGCAGTATTTT CASSPTTVSTDTQYF
TRBJ1-3 - TRBV9 - TGTGCCAGCAGCGTAGCCGCGAGCTCTGGAAACACCATATATTTT CASSVAASSGNTIYF
TRBJ2-1 - TRBV5-1 - TGCGCCAGCAGCTTGGTGGGAGGCCAGCGGACCCCCTACAATGAGCAGTTCTTC CASSLVGGQRTPYNEQFF
TRBJ1-1 - TRBV28 - TGTGCCAGCAGCAGGAGGGTGAACACTGAAGCTTTCTTT CASSRRVNTEAFF
TRBJ2-2 TRBD2 TRBV4-3 - TGCGCCAGCAGTTGGGAGGCGGGACTAGCGGGACTCGTGTACTCCGGGGAGCTGTTTTTT CASSWEAGLAGLVYSGELFF
TRBJ2-3 TRBD2 TRBV7-6 - TGTGCCAGCAGTCCCCTTAGCGGGGGGGGACGGGATACGCAGTATTTT CASSPLSGGGRDTQYF
TRBJ1-1 - TRBV4-2 - TGTGCCAGCAGCCAAGATAGGCCAGACATGAACACTGAAGCTTTCTTT CASSQDRPDMNTEAFF
TRBJ2-7 - TRBV11-2 once TGTGCCAGCCAGGGCGGCTACGAGCAGTACTTC CASQGGYEQYF
TRBJ1-1 TRBD1 TRBV2 - TGTGCCAGCAGCCCCCAGGGGGTGAACACTGAAGCTTTCTTT CASSPQGVNTEAFF
TRBJ2-3 TRBD2 TRBV30 - TGTGCCTGGAGTGTGCCGCGGGAGTCCCCTACGCAGTATTTT CAWSVPRESPTQYF
TRBJ2-1 TRBD2 TRBV7-6 - TGTGCGTCTAGGGCGGGAGGGCAGGATGAGCAGTTCTTC CASRAGGQDEQFF
TRBJ1-1 TRBD1 TRBV4-1 - TGCGCCAGCAGACCCGGGACAGGGCACCTTGGCACTGAAGCTTTCTTT CASRPGTGHLGTEAFF
TRBJ1-1 - TRBV7-2 - TGTGCCAGCAGCTTAGTAGGTCGGAGTCCCGAAGCTTTCTTT CASSLVGRSPEAFF
TRBJ2-3 - TRBV19 once TGTGCCAGTAGTATTGGCCCAGCGAGGAGCACAGATACGCAGTATTTT CASSIGPARSTDTQYF
TRBJ2-1 - TRBV5-1 - TGCGCCAGCAGCTCCTCGCTATACCGGGGGGCCCTGCGATACAATGAGCAGTTCTTC CASSSSLYRGALRYNEQFF
TRBJ1-6 - TRBV19 - TGTGCCAGTACAGCGCAACGGGACGGGAGCTCCTATAATTCACCCCTCCACTTT CASTAQRDGSSYNSPLHF
TRBJ1-4 TRBD1 TRBV28 - TGTGCCAGCAGCTTAACAGGGGGGGTTCGAGGAAAACTGTTTTTT CASSLTGGVRGKLFF
TRBJ2-5 - TRBV29-1 - TGCAGCGTTGCGCACTGGGCATCCGAGACCCAGTACTTC CSVAHWASETQYF
TRBJ2-1 TRBD1 TRBV27 - TGTGCCAGCAGTTACTCTAATTGGGACAGGGTCGAGAATGAGCAGTTCTTC CASSYSNWDRVENEQFF
TRBJ1-3 - TRBV30 - TGTGCCTGGACTAGGACAGCCGGCTCTGGAAACACCATATATTTT CAWTRTAGSGNTIYF
TRBJ2-7 - TRBV27 - TGTGCCAGCAGTTCGACCGAGACAGCCACATACGAGCAGTACTTC CASSSTETATYEQYF
TRBJ2-7 TRBD1 TRBV18 - TGTGCCAGCTCACCACTGAGGCAGGGGGCCTACGAGCAGTACTTC CASSPLRQGAYEQYF
TRBJ2-7 TRBD2 TRBV18 - TGTGCCAGCTCACCAGGGGAGGGCTCCTACGAGCAATACTTC CASSPGEGSYEQYF
TRBJ2-7 - TRBV5-1 - TGCGCCAGCAGCTTGAGTGTAGGGGTTGAGCAGTACTTC CASSLSVGVEQYF
TRBJ1-4 - TRBV25-1 - TGTGCCAGCAGTGAGGGCCTCCTGGGTGAAAAACTGTTTTTT CASSEGLLGEKLFF
TRBJ1-5 TRBD1 TRBV13 - TGTGCCAGCAGCCCGGGGACAGGCGAAAATCAGCCCCAGCATTTT CASSPGTGENQPQHF
TRBJ2-1 TRBD2 TRBV2 - TGTGCCAGCAGTGGAGGAGGACTAGCGTTTGTCCGCTCCTACAATGAGCAGTTCTTC CASSGGGLAFVRSYNEQFF
TRBJ1-3 - TRBV2 - TGTGCCAGCAGTGACTATAATCTAGGAAACACCATATATTTT CASSDYNLGNTIYF
TRBJ2-1 - TRBV7-9 - TGTGCCAGCAGCTTAGGGGGCGAGCAGTTCTTC CASSLGGEQFF
TRBJ2-5 TRBD2 TRBV18 - TGTGCCAGCTCACCTAGCGGGCCTACCAAACAAGAGACCCAGTACTTC CASSPSGPTKQETQYF
TRBJ1-2 - TRBV14 - TGTGCCAGCAGCCAAGAGGCGGGGGCGGTTGGCTACACCTTC CASSQEAGAVGYTF
TRBJ1-2 TRBD1 TRBV27 - TGTGCCAGCAGTAGAAAGGGACAGGGCACTGGCTACACCTTC CASSRKGQGTGYTF
TRBJ2-3 TRBD2 TRBV27 - TGTGCCAGCAGCTCCGCCCTTAGCGGGGGGCACACAGATACGCAGTATTTT CASSSALSGGHTDTQYF
TRBJ2-7 TRBD1 TRBV18 - TGTGCCAGCTCACCTTTGGGGACAGGGGGCTACGAGCAGTACTTC CASSPLGTGGYEQYF
TRBJ2-7 TRBD2 TRBV7-9 - TGTTCCAGCGGGGGGGGACAGGCTGTTTACGAGCAGTACTTC CSSGGGQAVYEQYF
TRBJ1-4 - TRBV19 - TGTGCCAGTAGCCCACACGGACAGACTAATGAAAAACTGTTTTTT CASSPHGQTNEKLFF
TRBJ1-3 TRBD1 TRBV27 - TGTGCCAGCAGTTCCTTACTCGACAGGGCCGGAAACACCATATATTTT CASSSLLDRAGNTIYF
TRBJ2-5 - TRBV7-2 - TGTGCCAGCAGCAAGGGGGTGGCAGGTTCGGTGGAGACCCAGTACTTC CASSKGVAGSVETQYF
TRBJ2-7 - TRBV7-2 - TGTGCCAGCGGGAGCTCCTACGAGCAGTACTTC CASGSSYEQYF
TRBJ2-5 - TRBV6-5 - TGTGCCAGCAGTTTCCAGGGGCAGGAAGAGACCCAGTACTTC CASSFQGQEETQYF
TRBJ1-3 - TRBV6-7 once TGTGCCAGCAGTCTCCTAAGGCGGGGAGATGGAAACACCATATATTTT CASSLLRRGDGNTIYF
TRBJ2-1 - TRBV9 - TGTGCCAGCAGCGCAGGAGGGAACAATGAGCAGTTCTTC CASSAGGNNEQFF
TRBJ1-1 - TRBV4-3 - TGCGCCAGCAGCCAAGAATGGAGCAGGGCCACTGAAGCTTTCTTT CASSQEWSRATEAFF
TRBJ2-7 - TRBV7-8 few TGTGCCAGCAGCCCGGATACAGTGGCCTACGAGCAGTACTTC CASSPDTVAYEQYF